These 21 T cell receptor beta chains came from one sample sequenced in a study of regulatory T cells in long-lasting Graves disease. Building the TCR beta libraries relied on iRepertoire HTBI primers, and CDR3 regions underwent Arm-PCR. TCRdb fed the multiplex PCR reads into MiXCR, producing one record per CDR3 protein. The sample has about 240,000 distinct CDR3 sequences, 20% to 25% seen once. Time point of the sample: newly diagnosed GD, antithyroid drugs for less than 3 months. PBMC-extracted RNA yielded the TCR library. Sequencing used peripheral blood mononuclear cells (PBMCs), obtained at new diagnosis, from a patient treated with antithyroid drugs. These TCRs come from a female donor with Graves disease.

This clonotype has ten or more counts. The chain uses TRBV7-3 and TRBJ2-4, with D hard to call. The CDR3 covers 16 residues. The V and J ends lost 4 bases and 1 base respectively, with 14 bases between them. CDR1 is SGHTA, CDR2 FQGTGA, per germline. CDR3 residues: CASSSRGEGAKNIQYF. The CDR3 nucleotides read TGTGCCAGCAGCTCACGAGGTGAAGGGGCCAAAAACATTCAGTACTTC.

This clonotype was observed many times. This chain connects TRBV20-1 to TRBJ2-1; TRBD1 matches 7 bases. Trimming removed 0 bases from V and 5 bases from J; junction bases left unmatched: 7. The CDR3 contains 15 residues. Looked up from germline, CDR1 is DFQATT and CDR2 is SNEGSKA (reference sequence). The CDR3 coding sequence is TGCAGTGCTAGAGATTGGGGGACAGCAAACAATGAGCAGTTCTTC. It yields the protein CSARDWGTANNEQFF.

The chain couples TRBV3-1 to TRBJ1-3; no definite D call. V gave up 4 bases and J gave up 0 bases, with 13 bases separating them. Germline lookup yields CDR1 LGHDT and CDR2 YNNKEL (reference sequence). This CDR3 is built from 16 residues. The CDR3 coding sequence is TGTGCCAGCAGCCTGACACCTTTTAGCTCTGGAAACACCATATATTTT. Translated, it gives CASSLTPFSSGNTIYF. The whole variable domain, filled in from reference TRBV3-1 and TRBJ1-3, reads DTAVSQTPKYLVTQMGNDKSIKCEQNLGHDTMYWYKQDSKKFLKIMFSYNNKELIINETVPNRFSPKSPDKAHLNLHINSLELGDSAVYFCASSLTPFSSGNTIYFGEGSWLTVV.

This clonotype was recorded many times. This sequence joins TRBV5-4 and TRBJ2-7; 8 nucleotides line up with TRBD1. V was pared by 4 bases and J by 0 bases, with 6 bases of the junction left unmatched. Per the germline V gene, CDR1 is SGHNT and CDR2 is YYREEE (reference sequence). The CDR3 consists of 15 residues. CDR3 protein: CASSSMTGASYEQYF. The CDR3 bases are TGTGCCAGCAGCAGTATGACAGGGGCCTCCTACGAGCAGTACTTC.

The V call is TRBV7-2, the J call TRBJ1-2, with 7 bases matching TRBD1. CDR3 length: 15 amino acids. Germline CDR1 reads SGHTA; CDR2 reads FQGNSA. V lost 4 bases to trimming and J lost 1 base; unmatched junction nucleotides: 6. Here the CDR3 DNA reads TGTGCCAGCAGCTCAACCCACAGGGGTAACTATGGCTACACCTTC. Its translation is CASSSTHRGNYGYTF.

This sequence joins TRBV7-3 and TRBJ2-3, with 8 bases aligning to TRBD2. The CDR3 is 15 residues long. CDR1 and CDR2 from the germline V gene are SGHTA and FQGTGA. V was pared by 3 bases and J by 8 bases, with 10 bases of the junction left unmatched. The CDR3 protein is CASSFSGGPGGTQYF. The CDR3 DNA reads TGTGCCAGCAGCTTCAGCGGGGGCCCCGGAGGTACGCAGTATTTT. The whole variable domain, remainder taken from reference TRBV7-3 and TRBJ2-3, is GAGVSQTPSNKVTEKGKYVELRCDPISGHTALYWYRQSLGQGPEFLIYFQGTGAADDSGLPNDRFFAVRPEGSVSTLKIQRTERGDSAVYLCASSFSGGPGGTQYFGPGTRLTVL.

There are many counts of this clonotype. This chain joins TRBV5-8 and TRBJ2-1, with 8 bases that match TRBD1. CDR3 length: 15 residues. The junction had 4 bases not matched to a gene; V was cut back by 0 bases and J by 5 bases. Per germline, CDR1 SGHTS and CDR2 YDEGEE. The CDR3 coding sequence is TGTGCCAGCAGCTTGGTTGGACAGGGCGACAATGAGCAGTTCTTC. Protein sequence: CASSLVGQGDNEQFF.

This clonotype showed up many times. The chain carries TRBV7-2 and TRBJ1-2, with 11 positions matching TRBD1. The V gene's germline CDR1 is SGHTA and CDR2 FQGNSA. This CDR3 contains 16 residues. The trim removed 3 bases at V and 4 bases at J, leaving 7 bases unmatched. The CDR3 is CASSFRTGGESYGYTF. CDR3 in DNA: TGTGCCAGCAGCTTCAGGACAGGGGGCGAGAGCTATGGCTACACCTTC.

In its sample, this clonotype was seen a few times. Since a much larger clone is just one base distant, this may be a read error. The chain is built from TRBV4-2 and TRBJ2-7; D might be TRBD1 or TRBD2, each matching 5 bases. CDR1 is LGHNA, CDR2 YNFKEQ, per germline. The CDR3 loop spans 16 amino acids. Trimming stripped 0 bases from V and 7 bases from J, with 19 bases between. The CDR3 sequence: CASSQDPGRKGREQYF. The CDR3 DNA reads TGTGCCAGCAGCCAAGATCCAGGCAGGAAGGGACGGGAGCAGTACTTC.

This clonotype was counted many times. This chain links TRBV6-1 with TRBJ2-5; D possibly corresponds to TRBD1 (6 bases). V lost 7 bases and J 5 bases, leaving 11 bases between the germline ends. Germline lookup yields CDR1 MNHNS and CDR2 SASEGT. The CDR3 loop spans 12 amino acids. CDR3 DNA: TGTGCCAGCAAGGACAGAAAGGAGACCCAGTACTTC. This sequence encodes CASKDRKETQYF.

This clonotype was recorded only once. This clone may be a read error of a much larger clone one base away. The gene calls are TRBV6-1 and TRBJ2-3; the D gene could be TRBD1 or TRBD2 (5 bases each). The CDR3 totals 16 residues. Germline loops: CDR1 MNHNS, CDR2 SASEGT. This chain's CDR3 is CASSARFLGDRGTRYF. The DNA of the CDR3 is TGTGCCAGCAGTGCCCGGTTCTTGGGGGATCGAGGAACGCGGTATTTT.

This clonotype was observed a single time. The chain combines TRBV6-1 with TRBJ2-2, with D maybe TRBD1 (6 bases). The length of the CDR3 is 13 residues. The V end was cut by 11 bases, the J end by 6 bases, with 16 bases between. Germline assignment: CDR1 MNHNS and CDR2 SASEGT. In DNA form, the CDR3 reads TGTGCCGCCTGGGGGCGGTTTGCCGGGGAGCTGTTTTTT. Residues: CAAWGRFAGELFF.

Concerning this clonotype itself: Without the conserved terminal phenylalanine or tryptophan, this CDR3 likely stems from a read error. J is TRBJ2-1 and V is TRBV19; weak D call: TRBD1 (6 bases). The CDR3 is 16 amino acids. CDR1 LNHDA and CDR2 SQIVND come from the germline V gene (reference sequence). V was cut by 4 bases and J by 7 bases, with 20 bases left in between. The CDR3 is CASSTGQSARPNEQFL. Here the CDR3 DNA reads TGTGCCAGTAGTACAGGACAGTCCGCTCGACCAAATGAGCAGTTCCTC.

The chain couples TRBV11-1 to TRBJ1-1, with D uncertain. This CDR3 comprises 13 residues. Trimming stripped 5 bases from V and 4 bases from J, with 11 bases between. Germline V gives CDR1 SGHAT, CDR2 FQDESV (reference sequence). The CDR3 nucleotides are TGTGCCAGCAGCCTAAATACGATCACTGAAGCTTTCTTT. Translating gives CASSLNTITEAFF.

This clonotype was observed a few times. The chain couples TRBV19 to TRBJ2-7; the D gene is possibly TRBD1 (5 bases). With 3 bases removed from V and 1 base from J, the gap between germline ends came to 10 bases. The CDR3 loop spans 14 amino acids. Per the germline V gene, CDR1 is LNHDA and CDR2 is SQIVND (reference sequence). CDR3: CASSMATVSYEQYF. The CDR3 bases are TGTGCCAGTAGTATGGCGACAGTTTCCTACGAGCAGTACTTC.

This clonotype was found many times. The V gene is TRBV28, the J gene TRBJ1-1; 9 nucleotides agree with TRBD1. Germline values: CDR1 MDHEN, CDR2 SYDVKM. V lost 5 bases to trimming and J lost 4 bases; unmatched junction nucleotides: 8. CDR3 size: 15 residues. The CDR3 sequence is CASSPQTGGFTEAFF. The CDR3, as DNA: TGTGCCAGCAGTCCCCAGACAGGGGGATTCACTGAAGCTTTCTTT.

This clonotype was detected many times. CDR3 residues: CASSSAGQGGRGSYGYTF. DNA for the CDR3: TGTGCCAGCAGTTCCGCCGGACAGGGTGGGAGGGGATCCTATGGCTACACCTTC. The chain recombines TRBV2 with TRBJ1-2, with 8 bases that match TRBD1. CDR1 SNHLY and CDR2 FYNNEI come from the germline V gene. V lost 5 bases to trimming and J lost 4 bases; unmatched junction nucleotides: 18. This CDR3 has 18 residues.

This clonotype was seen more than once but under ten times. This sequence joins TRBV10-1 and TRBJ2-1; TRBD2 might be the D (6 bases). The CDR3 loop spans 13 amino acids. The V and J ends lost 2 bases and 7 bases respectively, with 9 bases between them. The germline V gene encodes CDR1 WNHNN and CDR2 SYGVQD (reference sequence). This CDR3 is CASSETSLNEQFF. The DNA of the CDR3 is TGCGCCAGCAGTGAGACTAGCCTTAATGAGCAGTTCTTC.

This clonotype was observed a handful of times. CDR3 bases: TGTGCCAGCAGGGGAACAGGGGAGCGGGAGCAGTTCTTC. Its translation is CASRGTGEREQFF. This sequence joins TRBV6-1 and TRBJ2-1; TRBD1 agrees at 7 bases. There are 13 residues in the CDR3. Germline CDR1 reads MNHNS; CDR2 reads SASEGT. The ends lost 6 bases at V and 10 bases at J; junction bases unmatched: 9.

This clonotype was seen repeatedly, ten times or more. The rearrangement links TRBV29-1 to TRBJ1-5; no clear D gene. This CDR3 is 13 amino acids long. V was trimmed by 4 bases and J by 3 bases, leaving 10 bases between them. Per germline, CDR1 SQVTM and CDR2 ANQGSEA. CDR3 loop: CSVGEADNQPQHF. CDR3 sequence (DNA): TGCAGCGTTGGGGAGGCGGACAATCAGCCCCAGCATTTT. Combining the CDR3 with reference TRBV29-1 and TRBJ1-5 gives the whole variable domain SAVISQKPSRDICQRGTSLTIQCQVDSQVTMMFWYRQQPGQSLTLIATANQGSEATYESGFVIDKFPISRPNLTFSTLTVSNMSPEDSSIYLCSVGEADNQPQHFGDGTRLSIL.

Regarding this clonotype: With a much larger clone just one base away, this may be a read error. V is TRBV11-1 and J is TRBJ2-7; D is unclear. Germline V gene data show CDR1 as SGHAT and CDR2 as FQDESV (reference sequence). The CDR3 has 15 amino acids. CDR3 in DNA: TGTGCCAGCAGCCGGGCGGTTGGCAGGAGCTACGGGCAGTACTTC. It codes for CASSRAVGRSYGQYF.